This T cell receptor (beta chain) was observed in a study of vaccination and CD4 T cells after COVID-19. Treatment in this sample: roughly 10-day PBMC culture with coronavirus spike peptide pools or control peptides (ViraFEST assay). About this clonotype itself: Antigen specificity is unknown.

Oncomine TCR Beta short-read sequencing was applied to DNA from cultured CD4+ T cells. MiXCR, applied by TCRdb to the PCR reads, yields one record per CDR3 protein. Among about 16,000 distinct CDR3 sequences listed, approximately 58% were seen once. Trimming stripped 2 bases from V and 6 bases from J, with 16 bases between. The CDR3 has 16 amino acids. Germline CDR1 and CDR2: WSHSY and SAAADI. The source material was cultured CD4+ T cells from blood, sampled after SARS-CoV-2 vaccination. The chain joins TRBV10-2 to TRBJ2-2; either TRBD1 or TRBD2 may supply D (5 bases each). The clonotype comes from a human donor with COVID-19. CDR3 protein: CASSETTGTGAGELFF. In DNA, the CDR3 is TGCGCCAGCAGTGAGACAACCGGGACCGGGGCCGGGGAGCTGTTTTTT.